The 9 T cell receptor beta chains below all came from one sample that was sequenced in a study of T cell repertoires in cytomegalovirus infection. These receptors have no identified antigens. TCRdb ran MiXCR on the reads and lists one entry per CDR3 protein. The sample contains approximately 270,000 distinct CDR3 sequences, about 20% of which appear only once. The specimen was cultured PBMCs, collected from culture after CMV antigen stimulation. The receptors come from a human donor in good health (CMV status not recorded). Some clones in this sample may be carry-over from other donors' samples.

The chain carries TRBV7-9 and TRBJ2-1; 8 bases align to TRBD2. V lost 5 bases to trimming and J lost 8 bases; unmatched junction nucleotides: 5. Germline V CDR1 and CDR2: SEHNR, FQNEAQ (reference sequence). The CDR3 is made up of 13 amino acids. The CDR3, as DNA: TGTGCCAGCAGCCCCCGGACTAGCCATGAGCAGTTCTTC. Amino acids: CASSPRTSHEQFF.

V gene TRBV9 combines with J gene TRBJ2-2; D may be TRBD2 (6 bases). Per germline, CDR1 SGDLS and CDR2 YYNGEE. The CDR3 spans 17 residues. Deletions cut 3 bases from V and 4 bases from J, with 19 bases between. CDR3 nucleotides: TGTGCCAGCAGCGAATTCCTGGGGGGATCGGGCACCGGGGAGCTGTTTTTT. Protein sequence: CASSEFLGGSGTGELFF. Filled out from reference TRBV9 and TRBJ2-2, the complete variable domain reads DSGVTQTPKHLITATGQRVTLRCSPRSGDLSVYWYQQSLDQGLQFLIQYYNGEERAKGNILERFSAQQFPDLHSELNLSSLELGDSALYFCASSEFLGGSGTGELFFGEGSRLTVL.

This clonotype was counted ten times or more. V gene TRBV7-2 combines with J gene TRBJ2-2; TRBD2 matches at 11 bases. Germline loops: CDR1 SGHTA, CDR2 FQGNSA. This CDR3 region has 17 residues. V trimming: 0 bases; J trimming: 3 bases; junction bases outside the gene matches: 3. In nucleotides, the CDR3 is TGTGCCAGCAGCTTAGCTAGCGGGAGGGCCGACACCGGGGAGCTGTTTTTT. It codes for CASSLASGRADTGELFF.

The CDR3, as DNA: TGTGCCAGCAGTCCCCCACTGGACAATGAGCAGTTCTTC. It is translated as CASSPPLDNEQFF. This chain uses TRBV28 with TRBJ2-1; D not resolved. V was clipped by 5 bases and J by 5 bases, with 10 bases between them. The CDR3 extends over 13 amino acids. The germline CDR1 and CDR2 sequences are MDHEN and SYDVKM.

The table lists this clonotype with a few counts. This chain joins TRBV5-8 and TRBJ2-1; 13 nucleotides align to TRBD2. From germline, CDR1 is SGHTS and CDR2 YDEGEE. Trimming at V came to 2 bases and at J to 2 bases, leaving 1 base not matched to a gene. The CDR3 covers 16 residues. CDR3 loop: CASSFGTSGTYNEQFF. CDR3 DNA sequence: TGTGCCAGCAGCTTCGGGACTAGCGGGACCTACAATGAGCAGTTCTTC.

This clonotype occurred a few times. The chain recombines TRBV11-3 with TRBJ2-1, with TRBD2 identical over 9 bases. Germline lookup yields CDR1 SGHNT and CDR2 YENEEA. Unmatched junction bases numbered 10, after V lost 7 bases and J lost 6 bases. The CDR3 extends over 15 amino acids. The CDR3 here is CASTLGVAGVNEQFF. CDR3 nucleotides: TGTGCCAGCACCCTGGGAGTAGCGGGAGTCAATGAGCAGTTCTTC.

This clonotype was detected a few times. This chain joins TRBV12-3 or TRBV12-4 and TRBJ2-2, with D uncertain. V lost 11 bases to trimming and J lost 5 bases, with 15 bases between them. There are 13 residues in the CDR3. The CDR3 DNA reads TGTGCCTTCTTAAGAGAAGGGACCGGGGAGCTGTTTTTT. The encoded protein is CAFLREGTGELFF.

At least ten counts were recorded for this clonotype. The chain employs TRBV7-8 and TRBJ2-2; the match to TRBD2 covers 7 bases. Germline CDR1 reads SGHVS; CDR2 reads FQNEAQ. The CDR3 sequence is 14 residues long. V lost 5 bases, J lost 6 bases, and 6 bases stayed unmatched. This CDR3 reads CASSTTSNPGELFF. The CDR3 DNA is TGTGCCAGCAGCACGACTAGCAACCCCGGGGAGCTGTTTTTT. The full variable domain, with the rest looked up from reference TRBV7-8 and TRBJ2-2, is GAGVSQSPRYKVAKRGQDVALRCDPISGHVSLFWYQQALGQGPEFLTYFQNEAQLDKSGLPSDRFFAERPEGSVSTLKIQRTQQEDSAVYLCASSTTSNPGELFFGEGSRLTVL.

This clonotype was seen a handful of times. The rearrangement uses TRBV19 and TRBJ1-5; TRBD1 might be the D (6 bases). Trimming left V 6 bases short and J 3 bases short, with 15 bases between. CDR1 is LNHDA and CDR2 is SQIVND in the germline V gene (reference sequence). The CDR3 totals 15 residues. The CDR3, as DNA: TGTGCCAGTAGCCGGACAGCAGATTACAATCAGCCCCAGCATTTT. This gives the protein CASSRTADYNQPQHF. The entire variable domain, with the rest obtained from reference TRBV19 and TRBJ1-5, is as follows: DGGITQSPKYLFRKEGQNVTLSCEQNLNHDAMYWYRQDPGQGLRLIYYSQIVNDFQKGDIAEGYSVSREKKESFPLTVTSAQKNPTAFYLCASSRTADYNQPQHFGDGTRLSIL.